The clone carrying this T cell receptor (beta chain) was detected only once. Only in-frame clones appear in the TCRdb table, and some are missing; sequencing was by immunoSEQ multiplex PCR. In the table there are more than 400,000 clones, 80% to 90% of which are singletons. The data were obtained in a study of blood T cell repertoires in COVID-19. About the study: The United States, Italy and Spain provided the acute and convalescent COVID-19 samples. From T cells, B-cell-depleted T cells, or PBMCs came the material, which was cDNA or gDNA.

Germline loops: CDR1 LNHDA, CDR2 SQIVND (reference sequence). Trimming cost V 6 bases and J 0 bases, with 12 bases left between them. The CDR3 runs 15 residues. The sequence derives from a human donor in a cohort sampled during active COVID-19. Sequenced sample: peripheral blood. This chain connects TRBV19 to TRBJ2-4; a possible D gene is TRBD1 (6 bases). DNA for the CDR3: TGTGCCAGTAGATTGACAGGAGTAGCCAAAAACATTCAGTACTTC. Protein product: CASRLTGVAKNIQYF.